Listed below are T cell receptor beta chains from one sample, sequenced in a study of blood T cell repertoires in COVID-19. Sequencing used immunoSEQ multiplex PCR; TCRdb keeps in-frame clones, though not all of them. The sample carries about 120,000 clones, 88% recorded once. Input material: peripheral blood. The receptor source for this set is a man aged 50 to 59 with acute or convalescent COVID-19. The CDR3 runs from the conserved cysteine through the conserved F or W. The D gene is left open where the match is weak. Clone sizes are given selectively: once, few, many, or a class where the clone is expanded.

j_call | v_call | clone_size | d_call | cdr3_nt | cdr3_aa
TRBJ1-2 | TRBV11-2 | once | TRBD1 | TGTGCCAGCAGCCCTGACAGGGACTATGGCTACACCTTC | CASSPDRDYGYTF
TRBJ2-4 | TRBV27 | NA | TRBD2 | TGTGCCAGCAGTTCGGGACTAGCGGGAGCCATTCAGTACTTC | CASSSGLAGAIQYF
TRBJ2-3 | TRBV5-1 | once | TRBD2 | TGCGCCAGCAGCTTGGCTGCTAGCGGGATAGATACGCAGTATTTT | CASSLAASGIDTQYF
TRBJ2-4 | TRBV5-4 | NA | TRBD1 | TGTGCCAGCAGACTGGACAGGGCCTCGGAAAACATTCAGTACTTC | CASRLDRASENIQYF
TRBJ2-3 | TRBV28 | NA | NA | TGTGCCAGCAGTTTGATGACGCCAGGGGCCGTCACAGATACGCAGTATTTT | CASSLMTPGAVTDTQYF
TRBJ2-1 | TRBV5-1 | NA | NA | TGCGCCAGCAGCTTGGGAGCAAGACACTACAATGAGCAGTTCTTC | CASSLGARHYNEQFF
TRBJ1-5 | TRBV28 | NA | TRBD1 | TGTGCCAGCAGTTCCTTACGACAGGGAAGTCATCAGCCCCAGCATTTT | CASSSLRQGSHQPQHF
TRBJ2-7 | TRBV2 | NA | NA | TGTGCCAGCAGCCCGGGACTGAGGATGACCTACGAGCAGTACTTC | CASSPGLRMTYEQYF
TRBJ1-6 | TRBV18 | NA | TRBD1 | TGTGCCAGCTCCGACAGGGATTTAAGTCTCAGCTCCTATAATTCACCCCTCCACTTT | CASSDRDLSLSSYNSPLHF
TRBJ2-7 | TRBV29-1 | NA | TRBD1 | TGCAGCTTCAACAGGGGTGTCAACGAGCAGTACTTC | CSFNRGVNEQYF
TRBJ2-3 | TRBV2 | NA | TRBD1 | TGTGCCAGCAGTGAGGACAGGTACACAGATACGCAGTATTTT | CASSEDRYTDTQYF
TRBJ1-2 | TRBV11-2 | NA | TRBD1 | TGTGCCAGCAGCCAGACAGGGGGCGCGGGTTATTCGAGCTACACCTTC | CASSQTGGAGYSSYTF
TRBJ2-7 | TRBV5-1 | NA | TRBD1 | TGCGCCAGCAGCTTAGAGGACAGGGCCTACGAGCAGTACTTC | CASSLEDRAYEQYF
TRBJ2-3 | TRBV5-1 | NA | TRBD2 | TGCGCCAGCAGCTTGGTACCGGCGGGGGTAAGCACAGATACGCAGTATTTT | CASSLVPAGVSTDTQYF
TRBJ1-4 | TRBV10-3 | once | TRBD1 | TGTGCCATCAGGGGGGACAGCAGTAATGAAAAACTGTTTTTT | CAIRGDSSNEKLFF
TRBJ1-2 | TRBV6-6 | NA | TRBD1 | TGTGCCAGCAGTTTTCTGGACAGGAACTATGGCTACACCTTC | CASSFLDRNYGYTF
TRBJ2-3 | TRBV5-1 | NA | TRBD2 | TGCGCCAGTACTATAGCGGGGTTCACAGATACGCAGTATTTT | CASTIAGFTDTQYF
TRBJ2-2 | TRBV5-1 | NA | NA | TGCGCCAGCAGCCCCGTTAGGGGGACGGCGAACACCGGGGAGCTGTTTTTT | CASSPVRGTANTGELFF
TRBJ1-4 | TRBV5-4 | NA | TRBD1 | TGTGCCAGCAGCTCACGGACAGGGGGGGAAAAACTGTTTTTT | CASSSRTGGEKLFF
TRBJ1-2 | TRBV4-1 | NA | TRBD1 | TGCGCCAGCAGCCAGACTGGGACAGGGGCGGTGGGCTACACCTTC | CASSQTGTGAVGYTF
TRBJ1-5 | TRBV6-6 | NA | NA | TGTGCCAGCAGTCCAAGCGGGTCTTATCAGCCCCAGCATTTT | CASSPSGSYQPQHF
TRBJ1-2 | TRBV29-1 | NA | NA | TGCAGCGTCGAGTCTGGGGCCAACTATGGCTACACCTTC | CSVESGANYGYTF
TRBJ2-1 | TRBV7-9 | NA | NA | TGTGCCAGCAGCTTACGCGGAGACTCCTACAATGAGCAGTTCTTC | CASSLRGDSYNEQFF
TRBJ1-5 | TRBV10-1 | NA | NA | TGCGCCAGCAGTGAACCGGGGCAGCCCCAGCATTTT | CASSEPGQPQHF
TRBJ1-2 | TRBV2 | NA | TRBD1 | TGTGCCAGCAGAACAGGGGGCGCAGGGGGCTACACCTTC | CASRTGGAGGYTF
TRBJ1-1 | TRBV12-3/TRBV12-4 | once | NA | TGTGCCATTTCCGGGGGGAACACTGAAGCTTTCTTT | CAISGGNTEAFF
TRBJ1-2 | TRBV28 | NA | TRBD1 | TGTGCCAGCAGTTTTGATGGGACAGGGAATAATGGCTACACCTTC | CASSFDGTGNNGYTF
TRBJ2-3 | TRBV4-1 | NA | TRBD2 | TGCGCCAGCAGCCTCCCCGGGGCGGGAGTTGTGGATACGCAGTATTTT | CASSLPGAGVVDTQYF
TRBJ2-3 | TRBV7-9 | NA | TRBD2 | TGTGCCAGCAGCGCTCGAGCGGGAGTGGGCACAGATACGCAGTATTTT | CASSARAGVGTDTQYF
TRBJ1-2 | TRBV19 | NA | NA | TGTGCCAGTAGTATTCGAACAATCCACACCTTC | CASSIRTIHTF
TRBJ1-1 | TRBV30 | NA | TRBD1 | TGTGCCTGGAGTCCCCGAGACAGGGCCACTGAAGCTTTCTTT | CAWSPRDRATEAFF
TRBJ1-5 | TRBV30 | NA | NA | TGTGCCTGGAGTGAGGGAGGGACCAATCAGCCCCAGCATTTT | CAWSEGGTNQPQHF
TRBJ2-1 | TRBV28 | NA | NA | TGTGCCGGAAATTCCCGACACTCCTACAATGAGCAGTTCTTC | CAGNSRHSYNEQFF
TRBJ2-1 | TRBV2 | NA | TRBD2 | TGTGCCAGCAGGACAATAGCGGGATCCTACAATGAGCAGTTCTTC | CASRTIAGSYNEQFF
TRBJ1-1 | TRBV3-1/TRBV3-2 | NA | NA | TGTGCCAGCAGCCAAGGAGGGAACACTGAAGCTTTCTTT | CASSQGGNTEAFF
TRBJ1-1 | TRBV11-2 | NA | NA | TGTGCCAGCAGCGGACAGACTGTGTCGAACACTGAAGCTTTCTTT | CASSGQTVSNTEAFF
TRBJ2-1 | TRBV6-4 | NA | TRBD2 | TGTGCCAGCAGCCGACTAGCGGGGGACAATGAGCAGTTCTTC | CASSRLAGDNEQFF
TRBJ2-3 | TRBV2 | NA | NA | TGTGCCAGCAGGGGGAAGGCAGGGATGGATACAGATACGCAGTATTTT | CASRGKAGMDTDTQYF
TRBJ2-7 | TRBV4-1 | NA | NA | TGCGCCAGCAGCCCCCGGTCTGGGGAGCGCACCTACGAGCAGTACTTC | CASSPRSGERTYEQYF
TRBJ1-2 | TRBV30 | NA | NA | TGTGCCTGGAGTGTACACCTTTATGGCTACACCTTC | CAWSVHLYGYTF
TRBJ2-2 | TRBV11-2 | NA | NA | TGTGCCAGCAGCTCCGGACTCCGAACCACCGGGGAGCTGTTTTTT | CASSSGLRTTGELFF
TRBJ1-4 | TRBV3-1/TRBV3-2 | NA | NA | TGTGCCAGCAGCCGGGGAGCAACTAATGAAAAACTGTTTTTT | CASSRGATNEKLFF
TRBJ1-1 | TRBV11-2 | NA | NA | TGTGCCAGCAGCTTATTCACAGGAAAGAACACTGAAGCTTTCTTT | CASSLFTGKNTEAFF
TRBJ2-1 | TRBV7-6 | NA | TRBD2 | TGTGCCAGCAGTTATGAGATTGGTACAGCGGGGGATGAGCAGTTCTTC | CASSYEIGTAGDEQFF
TRBJ1-5 | TRBV6-2/TRBV6-3 | NA | NA | TGTGCCAGCAGTTCATCAGGGCTCCAAGGAATCAATCAGCCCCAGCATTTT | CASSSSGLQGINQPQHF
TRBJ1-5 | TRBV27 | NA | TRBD1 | TGTGCCAGCAGTTACCGTCCCGGGACAGGGGCAACCAATCAGCCCCAGCATTTT | CASSYRPGTGATNQPQHF
TRBJ2-7 | TRBV27 | many | NA | TGTGCCAGCAGTTTATCGAGGGCAGGATACGAGCAGTACTTC | CASSLSRAGYEQYF
TRBJ1-2 | TRBV4-1 | NA | NA | TGCGCCAGCAGCCAAGGGGCCAGTAGGAATGGCTACACCTTC | CASSQGASRNGYTF
TRBJ2-3 | TRBV29-1 | NA | TRBD2 | TGCAGCGTTGTGCTAGCGGGGGGGCCCACAGATACGCAGTATTTT | CSVVLAGGPTDTQYF
TRBJ1-1 | TRBV7-9 | NA | NA | TGTGCCAGCAGCCAACAGGGTCTGACTGAAGCTTTCTTT | CASSQQGLTEAFF
TRBJ2-7 | TRBV2 | NA | NA | TGTGCCAGCGACAGAGACTCCTACGAGCAGTACTTC | CASDRDSYEQYF
TRBJ2-1 | TRBV6-2/TRBV6-3 | once | NA | TGTGCCAGCAGTCGCCCGAGCTCCTACAATGAGCAGTTCTTC | CASSRPSSYNEQFF
TRBJ1-1 | TRBV6-1 | NA | NA | TGTGCCAGCAGTGAAGGCACTCGGTCGTCTACTGAAGCTTTCTTT | CASSEGTRSSTEAFF
TRBJ2-7 | TRBV5-4 | few | TRBD1 | TGTGCCAGCAGCTTGTGGCCAGGGGGCTACGAGCAGTACTTC | CASSLWPGGYEQYF
TRBJ2-1 | TRBV3-1/TRBV3-2 | NA | TRBD2 | TGTGCCAGCAGCCAAGAGGTATTAGGAAGCGGGAGTTTGTCTGAGCAGTTCTTC | CASSQEVLGSGSLSEQFF